What follows is one TCR beta chain and its context. The data belong to a study of shared clonotypes between healthy human individuals. The data were produced by immunoSEQ multiplex PCR, yet TCRdb's version contains in-frame clones alone and is incomplete. The table shows fewer than 850,000 clones, with approximately 79% occurring only once. Trimming left V 4 bases short and J 5 bases short, with 11 bases between. Germline V gene lookup returns CDR1 SGHRS and CDR2 YFSETQ. The CDR3 is 13 residues long. This clonotype was sampled from a woman in her twenties or thirties in good health. Sequenced input: memory CD4+ T cells sorted from blood. Subset reported: CD45RA-negative fraction. J is TRBJ2-3 and V is TRBV5-1, with D possibly TRBD2 on 6 matching bases. The CDR3 DNA is TGCGCCAGCAGCATGGGGGAGGTAGATACGCAGTATTTT. Its protein is CASSMGEVDTQYF.